These 8 T cell receptor beta chains were sequenced from one sample in a study of T cell responses to AZD1222 COVID-19 vaccine. Only in-frame clones appear in the TCRdb table, and some are missing; sequencing was by immunoSEQ multiplex PCR. The data contain fewer than 150,000 clones, 90% of them singletons. The starting material was peripheral blood, obtained on day 0 of AZD1222 vaccination. Every receptor here comes from an adult in good health.

The chain combines TRBV9 with TRBJ1-3, with 7 nucleotides matching TRBD1. Germline V CDR1 and CDR2: SGDLS, YYNGEE. With 3 bases clipped from V and 2 bases from J, the junction kept 5 bases outside the gene matches. This CDR3 comprises 15 residues. This chain's CDR3 is CASSARQGTGNTIYF. As DNA, the CDR3 is TGTGCCAGCAGCGCCCGACAGGGAACTGGAAACACCATATATTTT.

The gene calls are TRBV10-3 and TRBJ1-1; 7 positions agree with TRBD1. The germline gives CDR1 ENHRY, CDR2 SYGVKD. The CDR3 runs to 15 residues. Trimming cost V 3 bases and J 4 bases; bases outside gene matches: 8. CDR3 in DNA: TGTGCCATCAGTGATTTGCTCAGGGGGACCACTGAAGCTTTCTTT. Protein product: CAISDLLRGTTEAFF.

The chain links TRBV4-1 to TRBJ2-2; D is unresolved. Germline lookup yields CDR1 MGHRA and CDR2 YSYEKL. The CDR3 runs 15 residues. Between the trimmed V and J ends, which lost 2 bases and 0 bases, there was a span of 7 bases. This CDR3 reads CASSQLEANTGELFF. CDR3 sequence (DNA): TGCGCCAGCAGCCAATTAGAGGCGAACACCGGGGAGCTGTTTTTT.

The rearrangement joins TRBV7-2 to TRBJ1-2; D remains unclear. This CDR3 contains 11 residues. V dropped 3 bases and J dropped 6 bases, with 5 bases sitting between them. The V gene's germline CDR1 is SGHTA and CDR2 FQGNSA. This CDR3 reads CASSFSNGYTF. CDR3 DNA sequence: TGTGCCAGCAGCTTTAGCAATGGCTACACCTTC.

V and J are TRBV6-5 and TRBJ1-4, with D tentatively TRBD1 (5 bases). The CDR3 contains 15 residues. Trimming stripped 7 bases from V and 1 base from J, with 13 bases between. In germline, CDR1 is MNHEY, CDR2 SVGAGI. In DNA form, the CDR3 reads TGTGCCAGCACCGAAGGAAGGGGAACTAATGAAAAACTGTTTTTT. It encodes CASTEGRGTNEKLFF.

This rearrangement joins TRBV3-1 (or the pseudogene TRBV3-2) to TRBJ2-1, with no clear D. The germline V and J ends were trimmed by 1 base and 6 bases, with 13 bases remaining between them. The CDR3 has 15 amino acids. Germline V CDR1 and CDR2: LGHDT, YNNKEL (reference sequence). CDR3 nucleotides: TGTGCCAGCAGCCAAGGAAGGGCTTTGGGCAATGAGCAGTTCTTC. It yields the protein CASSQGRALGNEQFF.

This clone was counted once. The chain has TRBV30 and TRBJ1-2; D gene ambiguous. Germline V gene lookup returns CDR1 GTSNPN and CDR2 SVGIG (reference sequence). This CDR3 is 13 amino acids long. V lost 2 bases and J 4 bases, leaving 11 bases between the germline ends. The CDR3 is CAWSPFAAYGYTF. DNA of the CDR3: TGTGCCTGGAGTCCCTTCGCCGCCTATGGCTACACCTTC.

V is TRBV9 and J is TRBJ1-5; D is unresolved. The CDR3 sequence is 15 residues long. V was cut by 0 bases and J by 4 bases, with 11 bases left in between. The germline V gene has CDR1 SGDLS and CDR2 YYNGEE. As DNA, the CDR3 is TGTGCCAGCAGCGTAGGGGCTTCGGGGAATCAGCCCCAGCATTTT. It is translated as CASSVGASGNQPQHF.